This T cell receptor (beta chain) derives from a study of T cell repertoires in cytomegalovirus infection. Study results and limitations: There were HLA-C-restricted CMV-specific TCR beta clonotypes dominating the ex vivo response.

Germline CDR1 and CDR2: LGHNT and FRNRAP. CDR3 length: 15 amino acids. Trimming shortened V by 6 bases and J by 3 bases, and 15 bases separated the two germline ends. Concerning this clonotype itself: Its specificity is not known.

MiXCR, run by TCRdb on the reads, gives a single entry per CDR3 protein. The data contain roughly 350,000 distinct CDR3 sequences, approximately 30% of them singletons. The chain is built from TRBV12-5 and TRBJ2-1; D is undetermined. Source: cultured PBMCs, taken from culture after CMV antigen stimulation. The TCR originated in a human donor in good health (CMV status not recorded). Some clones in this sample may be carry-over from other donors' samples. The CDR3 nucleotides are TGTGCTAGTGGCTACAAAATGGGGTTCTACAATGAGCAGTTCTTC. Amino acids: CASGYKMGFYNEQFF.